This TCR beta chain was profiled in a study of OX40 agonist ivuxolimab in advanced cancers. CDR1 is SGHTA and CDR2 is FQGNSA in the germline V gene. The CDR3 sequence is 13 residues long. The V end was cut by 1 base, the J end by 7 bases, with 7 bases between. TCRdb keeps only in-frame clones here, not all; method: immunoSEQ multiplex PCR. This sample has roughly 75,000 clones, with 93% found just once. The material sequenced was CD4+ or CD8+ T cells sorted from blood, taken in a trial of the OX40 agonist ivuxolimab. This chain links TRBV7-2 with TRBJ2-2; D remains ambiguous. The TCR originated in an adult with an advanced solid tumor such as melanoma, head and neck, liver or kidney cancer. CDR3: CASSLVSSGELFF. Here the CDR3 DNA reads TGTGCCAGCAGCTTAGTTTCGAGCGGGGAGCTGTTTTTT. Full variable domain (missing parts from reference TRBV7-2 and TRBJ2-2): GAGVSQSPSNKVTEKGKDVELRCDPISGHTALYWYRQSLGQGLEFLIYFQGNSAPDKSGLPSDRFSAERTGGSVSTLTIQRTQQEDSAVYLCASSLVSSGELFFGEGSRLTVL.